A selection of T cell receptor beta chains follows, all from one sample in a study of blood T cell repertoires in COVID-19. Produced via immunoSEQ multiplex PCR; TCRdb's table is partial and in-frame only. The table records roughly 160,000 clones, 84% of them present only once. Sequenced: peripheral blood. The receptors derive from a man aged 70-80 years with active or convalescent COVID-19. Both conserved end residues are part of each CDR3. The D gene is left open where the match is weak. The size of a clone is reported for some rows only, either as once, few or many, or as a class for expanded clones.

TRBV19	NA	TRBJ1-4	NA	CASTKQGTRTNEKLFF	TGTGCCAGTACCAAACAGGGAACTCGGACTAATGAAAAACTGTTTTTT
TRBV7-2	NA	TRBJ1-3	NA	CASSSGTIISGNTIYF	TGTGCCAGCAGCTCCGGGACAATTATTTCTGGAAACACCATATATTTT
TRBV2	NA	TRBJ1-1	NA	CASREHRVEKNSEAFF	TGTGCCAGCAGGGAGCACAGGGTCGAGAAAAACTCTGAAGCTTTCTTT
TRBV28	NA	TRBJ1-5	NA	CASSLPRGGSQPQHF	TGTGCCAGCAGTTTACCCCGGGGGGGGAGTCAGCCCCAGCATTTT
TRBV19	TRBD2	TRBJ2-7	few	CASSSPAGAAGYEQYF	TGTGCCAGTAGTTCCCCGGCGGGAGCCGCAGGCTACGAGCAGTACTTC
TRBV9	NA	TRBJ1-2	NA	CASSVLTDYGYTF	TGTGCCAGCAGCGTATTAACAGACTATGGCTACACCTTC
TRBV19	NA	TRBJ1-1	once	CASSHGGNQGTEAFF	TGTGCCAGTAGCCATGGGGGCAACCAGGGCACTGAAGCTTTCTTT
TRBV6-6	NA	TRBJ1-1	NA	CASSYSGRVNTEAFF	TGTGCCAGCAGTTACTCGGGGAGGGTTAATACTGAAGCTTTCTTT
TRBV6-2/TRBV6-3	NA	TRBJ1-2	NA	CASSYSSLDTSYTF	TGTGCCAGCAGTTACTCTTCCTTGGACACCAGCTACACCTTC
TRBV6-1	TRBD1	TRBJ2-3	NA	CASSDLRGRTDTQYF	TGTGCCAGCAGTGATCTCAGGGGGCGCACAGATACGCAGTATTTT
TRBV28	NA	TRBJ2-5	NA	CASSLNHKGAPQETQYF	TGTGCCAGCAGTTTAAATCATAAGGGAGCACCTCAAGAGACCCAGTACTTC
TRBV10-3	NA	TRBJ1-5	once	CAISGISDQPQHF	TGTGCCATCAGTGGTATCAGTGATCAGCCCCAGCATTTT
TRBV5-1	NA	TRBJ2-2	NA	CASAYNTGELFF	TGCGCCAGCGCCTACAACACCGGGGAGCTGTTTTTT
TRBV19	TRBD1	TRBJ1-1	NA	CASSNTGGVQTEAFF	TGTGCCAGTAGCAACACAGGGGGCGTTCAGACTGAAGCTTTCTTT
TRBV2	NA	TRBJ2-5	NA	CASSEAWGGFGETQYF	TGTGCCAGCAGTGAAGCGTGGGGGGGCTTTGGAGAGACCCAGTACTTC
TRBV7-2	TRBD1	TRBJ1-4	NA	CASSLVWTGGGTEKLFF	TGTGCCAGCAGCTTAGTGTGGACAGGGGGAGGGACTGAAAAACTGTTTTTT
TRBV5-4	TRBD1	TRBJ1-2	few	CASSPQGELYGYTF	TGTGCCAGCAGCCCCCAGGGGGAACTCTATGGCTACACCTTC
TRBV6-5	TRBD1	TRBJ2-3	NA	CASRQQGMTDTQYF	TGTGCCAGCAGGCAACAGGGGATGACAGATACGCAGTATTTT
TRBV11-2	TRBD2	TRBJ2-7	NA	CASRPRLAGEFSYEQYF	TGTGCCAGCAGACCGAGACTAGCGGGGGAGTTCTCCTACGAGCAGTACTTC
TRBV6-2/TRBV6-3	NA	TRBJ2-7	NA	CASSYPNEQYF	TGTGCCAGCAGTTACCCAAACGAGCAGTACTTC
TRBV7-2	TRBD2	TRBJ2-7	few	CASSGRLAGVIYEQYF	TGTGCCAGCAGCGGACGACTAGCGGGAGTCATATACGAGCAGTACTTC
TRBV29-1	TRBD1	TRBJ1-1	NA	CSVEDFGAGGPLSTEAFF	TGCAGCGTTGAAGATTTCGGGGCAGGGGGCCCGCTGTCTACTGAAGCTTTCTTT
TRBV9	NA	TRBJ2-5	NA	CASSSWGLGQETQYF	TGTGCCAGCAGCTCCTGGGGGCTCGGCCAAGAGACCCAGTACTTC
TRBV14	TRBD1	TRBJ2-1	NA	CASSQGQGAKNEQFF	TGTGCCAGCAGCCAAGGTCAGGGGGCGAAGAATGAGCAGTTCTTC
TRBV7-2	NA	TRBJ2-1	NA	CASSPVAGNSYNEQFF	TGTGCCAGCAGCCCCGTGGCGGGAAACTCCTACAATGAGCAGTTCTTC
TRBV6-5	TRBD2	TRBJ2-5	NA	CASSSAGGYETQYF	TGTGCCAGCAGTTCCGCGGGGGGCTATGAGACCCAGTACTTC
TRBV15	TRBD1	TRBJ1-5	NA	CATSRVARTGNQPQHF	TGTGCCACCAGCAGAGTCGCCCGGACAGGGAATCAGCCCCAGCATTTT
TRBV3-1/TRBV3-2	NA	TRBJ1-1	once	CASSPGGRTEAFF	TGTGCCAGCAGCCCCGGAGGGCGGACTGAAGCTTTCTTT
TRBV12-5	TRBD1	TRBJ2-5	NA	CASAQGGSGQETQYF	TGTGCTAGTGCCCAAGGGGGCAGCGGTCAAGAGACCCAGTACTTC
TRBV7-8	TRBD1	TRBJ2-7	few	CASSLGTGTGTSYEQYF	TGTGCCAGCAGCTTAGGTACCGGGACAGGGACGTCATACGAGCAGTACTTC
TRBV7-9	NA	TRBJ2-7	NA	CASSMRDRFYEQYF	TGTGCCAGCAGCATGCGGGACAGATTCTACGAGCAGTACTTC
TRBV5-1	NA	TRBJ1-1	NA	CASSPQKNTEAFF	TGCGCCAGCAGCCCCCAGAAGAACACTGAAGCTTTCTTT
TRBV5-1	TRBD1	TRBJ1-1	NA	CASSWGPGQGGTEAFF	TGCGCCAGCAGCTGGGGACCGGGACAGGGGGGAACTGAAGCTTTCTTT
TRBV7-2	TRBD1	TRBJ2-7	NA	CASSVPRTGVSYEQYF	TGTGCCAGCAGCGTTCCCCGGACAGGTGTCTCCTACGAGCAGTACTTC
TRBV7-9	NA	TRBJ1-1	NA	CASSLQGDLTEAFF	TGTGCCAGCAGCTTACAAGGGGATCTGACTGAAGCTTTCTTT
TRBV5-5	NA	TRBJ1-1	NA	CASSLTVNTEAFF	TGTGCCAGCAGCTTGACAGTAAACACTGAAGCTTTCTTT
TRBV5-1	NA	TRBJ1-1	NA	CASSFGPQGQGNTEAFF	TGCGCCAGCAGCTTTGGGCCACAGGGCCAGGGGAACACTGAAGCTTTCTTT
TRBV30	TRBD1	TRBJ2-7	NA	CAWSRDRGHEQYF	TGTGCCTGGAGTAGAGACAGGGGCCACGAGCAGTACTTC
TRBV3-1/TRBV3-2	NA	TRBJ2-7	NA	CASSRLQGGSSYEQYF	TGTGCCAGCAGCCGGCTACAGGGGGGGAGCTCCTACGAGCAGTACTTC
TRBV4-1	TRBD1	TRBJ1-5	few	CASSPRDRGNQPQHF	TGCGCCAGCAGCCCCCGGGACAGGGGCAATCAGCCCCAGCATTTT
TRBV5-1	TRBD2	TRBJ2-1	NA	CASSLTPGLARNEQFF	TGCGCCAGCAGCTTGACCCCGGGACTAGCGAGGAATGAGCAGTTCTTC
TRBV7-2	TRBD1	TRBJ1-2	NA	CASSQLGKGQGIHGYTF	TGTGCCAGCAGCCAACTGGGGAAGGGACAGGGAATTCATGGCTACACCTTC
TRBV5-6	TRBD1	TRBJ2-3	NA	CASSMTGRRTDTQYF	TGTGCCAGCAGCATGACAGGGCGCCGCACAGATACGCAGTATTTT
TRBV2	NA	TRBJ2-3	NA	CARTRPRDTSQRTDTQYF	TGTGCCAGGACACGGCCCCGGGACACCTCCCAGAGGACAGATACGCAGTATTTT
TRBV30	NA	TRBJ2-2	NA	CAWSAGVRTGELFF	TGTGCCTGGAGTGCGGGAGTGAGAACCGGGGAGCTGTTTTTT
TRBV3-1/TRBV3-2	TRBD1	TRBJ1-2	NA	CASSHPRRGGHVGYTF	TGTGCCAGCAGCCACCCCCGGAGAGGGGGCCATGTGGGCTACACCTTC
TRBV9	NA	TRBJ2-1	NA	CASSGGGNEQFF	TGTGCCAGCAGCGGGGGCGGCAATGAGCAGTTCTTC
TRBV5-1	TRBD2	TRBJ2-1	NA	CASSTERGRNNEQFF	TGCGCCAGCAGCACCGAGCGGGGGAGAAACAATGAGCAGTTCTTC
TRBV28	TRBD2	TRBJ2-7	NA	CASTPGGSATYEQYF	TGTGCCAGCACCCCGGGCGGGAGCGCCACCTACGAGCAGTACTTC
TRBV7-9	NA	TRBJ2-5	once	CASTKASRAETQYF	TGTGCCAGCACCAAAGCGAGCAGGGCTGAGACCCAGTACTTC
TRBV19	TRBD2	TRBJ2-5	NA	CASSTGGETQYF	TGTGCCAGTAGTACGGGGGGAGAGACCCAGTACTTC
TRBV5-6	TRBD1	TRBJ2-4	NA	CASSWTQLMDREDIQYF	TGTGCCAGCAGCTGGACACAACTGATGGACAGGGAAGACATTCAGTACTTC
TRBV27	TRBD1	TRBJ2-7	NA	CASSPGTGGSYEQYF	TGTGCCAGCAGTCCAGGGACAGGGGGGTCCTACGAGCAGTACTTC